This TCR beta chain was found in a study of OX40 agonist ivuxolimab in advanced cancers. Study details: Patients were around 83% male with ages roughly 23 to 90, mean 60. Overall study results and limits: Dosing at 0.1 to 3.0 mg/kg was accompanied by clonal expansion of CD4+ and CD8+ blood T cells by week 6.

Remarks on this clone: Its antigen is undetermined.

Generated by immunoSEQ multiplex PCR, the TCRdb table keeps only in-frame clones and is missing some. The sample consists of fewer than 75,000 clones, around 88% of them appearing once. The germline V gene encodes CDR1 SEHNR and CDR2 FQNEAQ (reference sequence). Trimming removed 6 bases from V and 4 bases from J, with 10 bases in between. This CDR3 has 13 residues. The chain is built from TRBV7-9 and TRBJ1-5, with D possibly being TRBD1 (5 bases). The input for sequencing was CD4+ or CD8+ T cells sorted from blood, taken in a trial of the OX40 agonist ivuxolimab. This receptor was obtained from an adult with an advanced solid tumor such as melanoma, head and neck, liver or kidney cancer. The CDR3 DNA sequence: TGTGCCAGCAGTGCAGGGAGGAATCAGCCCCAGCATTTT. The encoded protein is CASSAGRNQPQHF.